This T cell receptor beta chain was sequenced for a study of blood T cells in healthy people across ages. The second PCR ran about 6 to 12 cycles with a sample-barcoded 5' primer and J-beta primers. TCRdb re-derived calls from the 5' RACE reads in MiXCR, one entry per CDR3 protein. Among about 930,000 distinct CDR3 sequences listed, almost 30% were seen once. Many counts were recorded for this clonotype. Isolating PBMCs gave at least 6 million of these cells per sample. The same specimen was also included in a second study, on T cells of mothers and their children. That report adds: The whole RNA yield was converted to cDNA, 1.5 ug per 15 ul. T cell clones that were persistent and microchimeric went undetected.

The clonotype comes from a woman between 40 and 50 years old in good health. The sequenced sample consisted of blood.

The CDR3 here is CASRTPLPGGVGSPKTGDIQYF. The CDR3 DNA reads as TGTGCCAGCAGGACGCCCCTGCCAGGGGGCGTTGGATCCCCTAAAACGGGGGACATTCAGTACTTC. The chain carries TRBV21-1 and TRBJ2-4; the DNA was not compared with TRBD1, the D call given in the table. TRBV21-1 is deemed a pseudogene. The CDR3 length is 22 residues.